This T cell receptor (beta chain) was observed in a study of shared clonotypes between healthy human individuals. A remark on this clone: Its antigen is not known.

This CDR3 contains 15 residues. Trimming removed 3 bases from V and 4 bases from J; junction bases left unmatched: 6. Germline CDR1 SGHAT, CDR2 FQDESV (reference sequence). From CD4+ cells came CD45RA+ naive and CD45RA-negative memory subsets. Several immunoSEQ 96-well plates shared each subset's DNA, each plate a replicate. When replicate PCRs were run on sorted subsets, they used 200 to 250 ng DNA, approximately 33,000 T cell genomes. Repertoires were generated with immunoSEQ multiplex PCR, while TCRdb's copy carries only in-frame clones and drops some. The sample consists of approximately 530,000 clones, about 96% of them appearing once. Study conclusions and caveats: Naive subsets typically showed greater estimated richness than memory subsets.

The chain combines TRBV11-1 with TRBJ2-1; the match to TRBD2 covers 7 bases. The sequence was obtained from a woman between 25 and 40 years old in good health. The sample was naive CD4+ T cells sorted from blood. As to subset: CD45RA+ positively selected. In DNA form, the CDR3 reads TGTGCCAGCAGCTTTAACAGCGGGAAGTACAATGAGCAGTTCTTC. Residues: CASSFNSGKYNEQFF. The full variable domain, completed using reference TRBV11-1 and TRBJ2-1, is EAEVAQSPRYKITEKSQAVAFWCDPISGHATLYWYRQILGQGPELLVQFQDESVVDDSQLPKDRFSAERLKGVDSTLKIQPAELGDSAMYLCASSFNSGKYNEQFFGPGTRLTVL.